The 14 T cell receptor beta chains presented below share a single source sample, sequenced in a study of shared clonotypes between healthy human individuals. Sequencing used immunoSEQ multiplex PCR; TCRdb keeps in-frame clones, though not all of them. The sample contains about 2.3 million clones, over 90% of which appear only once. The sequenced material came from naive CD4+ T cells from PBMCs. Subset defined: CD45RA+ positively selected. The receptors shown here come from a man between 18 and 35 years old in good health. Some clones in this sample may be carry-over from other donors' samples.

The chain employs TRBV28 and TRBJ1-4, with 8 nucleotides matching TRBD1. The junction had 7 bases not matched to a gene; V was cut back by 5 bases and J by 8 bases. The CDR3 totals 14 residues. Germline V gene lookup returns CDR1 MDHEN and CDR2 SYDVKM. CDR3 region: CASSTPGGREKLFF. CDR3 sequence (DNA): TGTGCCAGCAGTACGCCAGGGGGCAGGGAAAAACTGTTTTTT. Full variable domain (rest looked up from reference TRBV28 and TRBJ1-4): DVKVTQSSRYLVKRTGEKVFLECVQDMDHENMFWYRQDPGLGLRLIYFSYDVKMKEKGDIPEGYSVSREKKERFSLILESASTNQTSMYLCASSTPGGREKLFFGSGTQLSVL.

The chain employs TRBV5-6 and TRBJ2-1, with TRBD1 matching over 9 bases. Germline assignment: CDR1 SGHDT and CDR2 YYEEEE. This CDR3 contains 15 residues. Trimming took 4 bases from V and 8 from J; bases not matched to a gene: 10. For the CDR3, the DNA is TGTGCCAGCAGCCGCCGGGACAGGGTAAACTATGAGCAGTTCTTC. This gives the protein CASSRRDRVNYEQFF.

The gene calls are TRBV7-9 and TRBJ1-4; the D gene is possibly TRBD1 (6 bases). V lost 1 base and J 5 bases, leaving 14 bases between the germline ends. The CDR3 is made up of 16 amino acids. Germline lookup yields CDR1 SEHNR and CDR2 FQNEAQ (reference sequence). The DNA for the CDR3 is TGTGCCAGCAGCTTAGGGTCCAGGGGCAGAAATGAAAAACTGTTTTTT. It encodes CASSLGSRGRNEKLFF.

The rearrangement joins TRBV25-1 to TRBJ1-4, with D unclear. V shed 6 bases and J shed 1 base, with 12 bases lying between them. The CDR3 sequence is 15 residues long. The germline V gene has CDR1 MGHDK and CDR2 SYGVNS. The DNA of the CDR3 is TGTGCCAGCAGCCCCCGGGCCATAACTAATGAAAAACTGTTTTTT. It encodes CASSPRAITNEKLFF.

The chain combines TRBV28 with TRBJ2-2; D is ambiguous. Germline assignment: CDR1 MDHEN and CDR2 SYDVKM. The V end lost 2 bases, the J end lost 3 bases, and 4 bases lay between the germline ends. The CDR3 spans 13 residues. The chain's CDR3 is CASSLLDTGELFF. The CDR3 DNA is TGTGCCAGCAGTTTACTGGACACCGGGGAGCTGTTTTTT.

The chain carries TRBV4-3 and TRBJ2-3; D could derive from TRBD1 or TRBD2 (7 bases each). Germline V gene sequence: CDR1 LGHNA, CDR2 YSLEER. The V end lost 1 base, the J end lost 4 bases, and 18 bases lay between the germline ends. CDR3 length equals 17 residues. CDR3 residues: CASSQVTGEGAADTQYF. The CDR3, as DNA: TGCGCCAGCAGCCAAGTAACAGGGGAGGGGGCGGCAGATACGCAGTATTTT.

This chain joins TRBV6-5 and TRBJ1-1; D gene ambiguous. The V gene lost 2 bases and the J gene lost 0 bases, with 13 bases spanning the gap. Germline V gene data show CDR1 as MNHEY and CDR2 as SVGAGI. CDR3 length: 16 residues. CDR3 sequence (DNA): TGTGCCAGCAGTTACGGTAGGCCACCCATGAACACTGAAGCTTTCTTT. Its protein is CASSYGRPPMNTEAFF.

The chain is built from TRBV7-9 and TRBJ1-2; 7 positions match TRBD1. Germline assignment: CDR1 SEHNR and CDR2 FQNEAQ (reference sequence). This CDR3 spans 14 amino acids. Trimming at V came to 2 bases and at J to 3 bases, leaving 3 bases not matched to a gene. The CDR3 DNA reads as TGTGCCAGCAGCTTATCTCAGGGGGACTATGGCTACACCTTC. Its protein is CASSLSQGDYGYTF.

V is TRBV5-4 and J is TRBJ2-5; 8 bases agree with TRBD2. CDR1 and CDR2 from the germline V gene are SGHNT and YYREEE (reference sequence). The CDR3 runs to 15 residues. The trim removed 4 bases at V and 1 base at J, leaving 6 bases unmatched. CDR3 in DNA: TGTGCCAGCAGCAGAACTAGCGGACTCCAAGAGACCCAGTACTTC. Translated: CASSRTSGLQETQYF.

CDR3 sequence reads: CASSELGQGFLQPQHF. CDR3 in DNA: TGTGCCAGCAGTGAATTGGGACAGGGGTTCCTTCAGCCCCAGCATTTT. The chain recombines TRBV6-1 with TRBJ1-5; 10 nucleotides match TRBD1. Germline CDR1 and CDR2: MNHNS and SASEGT. The CDR3 has 16 residues. Losses at the gene ends were 2 bases for V and 6 bases for J; bases not matched to a gene: 7.

The genes are TRBV27 and TRBJ2-5, with no clear D. Trimming left V 2 bases short and J 4 bases short, with 8 bases between. The V gene's germline CDR1 is MNHEY and CDR2 SMNVEV (reference sequence). The CDR3 is 13 amino acids. The CDR3 bases are TGTGCCAGCAGTTTAGGGGTTAGAGAGACCCAGTACTTC. Its translation: CASSLGVRETQYF.

This clone has a single count. This CDR3 is also generated by other DNA sequences in the sample. The chain combines TRBV18 with TRBJ2-4, with D unclear. Trimming pared 1 base from V and 0 bases from J, leaving 10 bases between. The CDR3 contains 16 residues. Germline V gene sequence: CDR1 KGHSH, CDR2 LQKENI. CDR3 nucleotide sequence: TGTGCCAGCTCACCACTAGCAGGAGTAGCCAAAAACATTCAGTACTTC. Translated: CASSPLAGVAKNIQYF.

V and J are TRBV18 and TRBJ2-3, with 9 positions matching TRBD2. There are 19 residues in the CDR3. V was pared by 2 bases and J by 1 base, with 13 bases of the junction left unmatched. Germline V gene lookup returns CDR1 KGHSH and CDR2 LQKENI. DNA for the CDR3: TGTGCCAGCTCACCATTGCCCCGGTTGACTAGCGGTCGCACAGATACGCAGTATTTT. This translates into CASSPLPRLTSGRTDTQYF.

This clone is a singleton in its sample. This chain uses TRBV5-4 with TRBJ2-2; TRBD2 matches 8 bases. Germline V gene lookup returns CDR1 SGHNT and CDR2 YYREEE (reference sequence). V trimming: 5 bases; J trimming: 5 bases; junction bases outside the gene matches: 8. The CDR3 consists of 15 residues. In nucleotides, the CDR3 is TGTGCCAGCAGATCAGGTGCTAGCGGGACCGGGGAGCTGTTTTTT. This encodes CASRSGASGTGELFF.